The present T cell receptor (beta chain) was sequenced within a study of T cells in Graves' hyperthyroidism and ophthalmopathy (dated 2019 in TCRdb). Study-level background: Peripheral blood was sampled at the time of initial diagnosis, prior to any treatment. A discovery cohort of roughly 100 patients, about 43 with Graves' ophthalmopathy and over 55 with stable Graves' hyperthyroidism, was used to find distinguishing TCR V-J signatures. Prospective prediction of ophthalmopathy was tested in an independent validation cohort consisting of about 19 hyperthyroidism patients and some 15 patients who later progressed to ophthalmopathy. The 85 to 100 discovery patients were randomly split 7:3 into training and test sets. The study also compared thyroid tissue and blood T-cell repertoires from over 5 Graves' hyperthyroidism patients. After blood sampling, hyperthyroidism patients were treated with methimazole at a starting dose of 30 mg daily, and ophthalmopathy patients were treated with high-dose intravenous methylprednisolone. The paper describes TCR Vbeta CDR3 sequencing of 140 or so peripheral blood samples, made up of around 41 ophthalmopathy patients, more than 70 hyperthyroidism patients and roughly 17 progressor patients.

Amplification of TCR beta CDR3 regions was carried out from RNA transcripts. For the first round of RT-PCR on the TCR CDR3, the HTBI primer set was used together with the Qiagen OneStep RT-PCR kit. Libraries were constructed in a second round of multiplex PCR, after which size selection and purification were performed. Libraries were sequenced paired-end with 100 bp reads on an Illumina HiSeq2000. The study's processing was this. SOAPnuke was used to process the raw data, removing reads that contained adapters or uncalled bases, had a mean Phred below 15, or lacked an exact match to the constant primer or identifier. COPE v1.2.5 was used to merge the high-quality paired reads, and each unique nucleotide sequence was defined as a clonotype. Clonotypes were aligned to IMGT TRBV, TRBD and TRBJ reference segments using MiTCR v1.1. The analysis was restricted to V-J combinations with a frequency above 0.0001, which together covered roughly 99% of the repertoires. A TCS score was defined as the ratio between F50 (clonal expansion) and ExV (chaos), using BLOSUM62-based TCRdist between CDR3 peptides within each V-J. Welch's t-statistics and random forest reduced roughly 500 V-J features to fewer than 15, which were used in a naive Bayes classifier (R e1071). TCRdb reprocessed the public reads (quality trimming at Q25 with fastp, clone calling with MiXCR) and kept in-frame beta chains. Rows merge per CDR3 protein into single entries with the most common DNA and genes. TCRdb, not the authors, supplied the V and J calls. The sample table contains 730,000 or so distinct CDR3 sequences; only one count was recorded for under 20% of them. The top ten constitute approximately 15% of the sample.

Hyperthyroidism patients were newly diagnosed, with disease duration under 2 months, and aged 18 to 65 years. Any patient with an uncontrolled infection, another autoimmune disease, pregnancy or lactation was excluded. Diagnoses relied on clinical symptoms, serum thyroxine and TRAb, thyroid ultrasound and orbital computed tomography. Blood from progressor patients was drawn when they were first diagnosed with hyperthyroidism, before any ophthalmopathy symptoms appeared. PBMCs were isolated from roughly 10 ml of fresh peripheral blood by Ficoll-Paque density gradient centrifugation. Progressor patients were initially diagnosed with Graves' hyperthyroidism and developed ophthalmopathy during follow-up. Trizol reagent was used to extract total RNA, and RNA quality was then checked on an Agilent 2100 Bioanalyzer. Overall study results and their limits: A 13 V-J signature model separated ophthalmopathy from stable hyperthyroidism, with approximately 86% sensitivity and about 81% specificity in cross-validation and 80%/75% in testing. Most expanded thyroid clonotypes (frequency above 0.001) were also found in blood, which suggests that blood repertoires may mirror thyroid immune responses. Sample size was not statistically predetermined, and investigators were not blinded to group allocation. In validation, progression to ophthalmopathy was predicted by the model with 70.59% sensitivity and nearly 75% specificity, a median of around 5.9 months before onset.

CDR1 and CDR2, per the germline V gene (reference sequence), are MNHEY and SMNVEV. Including cysteine and phenylalanine, the CDR3 has 17 amino acids. The DNA shown is the 51-base CDR3, in frame from base 1. V lost 5 bases and J lost 3 bases, and the count of bases not matched to a germline gene is 6. This clonotype showed up many times. Its antigen is unknown. Base qualities were left out, and no much larger clone turns up one base away. The TCR was taken from a woman in her forties or fifties with Graves' hyperthyroidism that later progressed to Graves' ophthalmopathy. The sample comprised blood. The V and J segments used are TRBV27 and TRBJ2-3, and 15 junctional nucleotides match TRBD2. The CDR3 reads CASSTPGLAGGTDTQYF. The sequenced DNA is TGTGCCAGCAGTACACCGGGACTAGCGGGAGGAACAGATACGCAGTATTTT.